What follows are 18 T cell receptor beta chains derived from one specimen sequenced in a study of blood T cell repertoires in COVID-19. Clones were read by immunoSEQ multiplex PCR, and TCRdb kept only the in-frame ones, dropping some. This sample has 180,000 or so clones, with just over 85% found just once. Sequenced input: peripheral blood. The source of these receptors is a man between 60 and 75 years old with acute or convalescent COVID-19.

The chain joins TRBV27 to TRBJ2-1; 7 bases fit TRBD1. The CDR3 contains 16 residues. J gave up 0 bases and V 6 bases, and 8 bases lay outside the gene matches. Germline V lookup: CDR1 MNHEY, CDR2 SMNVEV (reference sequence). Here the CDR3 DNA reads TGTGCCAGCAGCCCACAGGGGCAGAGCTCCTACAATGAGCAGTTCTTC. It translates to CASSPQGQSSYNEQFF.

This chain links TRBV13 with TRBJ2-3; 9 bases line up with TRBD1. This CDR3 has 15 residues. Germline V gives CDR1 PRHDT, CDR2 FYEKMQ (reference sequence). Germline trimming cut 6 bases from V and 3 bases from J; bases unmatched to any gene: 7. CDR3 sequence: CASRQTGGRTDTQYF. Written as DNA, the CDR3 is TGTGCCAGCAGACAGACAGGGGGTCGGACAGATACGCAGTATTTT.

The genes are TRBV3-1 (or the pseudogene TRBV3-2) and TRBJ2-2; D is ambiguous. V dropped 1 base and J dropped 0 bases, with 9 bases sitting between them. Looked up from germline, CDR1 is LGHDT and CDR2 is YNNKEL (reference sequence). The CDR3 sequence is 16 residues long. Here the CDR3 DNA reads TGTGCCAGCAGCCAAGTACAGCCCGCGAACACCGGGGAGCTGTTTTTT. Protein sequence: CASSQVQPANTGELFF.

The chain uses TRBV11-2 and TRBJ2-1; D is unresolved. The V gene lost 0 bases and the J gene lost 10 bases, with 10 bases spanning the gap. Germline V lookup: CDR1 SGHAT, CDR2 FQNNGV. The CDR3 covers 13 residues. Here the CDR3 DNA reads TGTGCCAGCAGCTTAGATCGGGTACCGGAGCAGTTCTTC. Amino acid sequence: CASSLDRVPEQFF.

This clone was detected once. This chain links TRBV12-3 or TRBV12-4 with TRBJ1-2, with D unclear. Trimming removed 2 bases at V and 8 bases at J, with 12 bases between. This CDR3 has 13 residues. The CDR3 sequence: CASSLIPGLGYTF. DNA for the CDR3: TGTGCCAGCAGTTTAATTCCGGGTCTAGGCTACACCTTC.

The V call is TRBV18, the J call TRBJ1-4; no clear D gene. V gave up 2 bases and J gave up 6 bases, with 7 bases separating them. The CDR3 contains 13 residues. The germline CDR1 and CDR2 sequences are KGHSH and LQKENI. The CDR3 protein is CASSPEGYEKLFF. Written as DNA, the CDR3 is TGTGCCAGCTCACCAGAGGGTTATGAAAAACTGTTTTTT.

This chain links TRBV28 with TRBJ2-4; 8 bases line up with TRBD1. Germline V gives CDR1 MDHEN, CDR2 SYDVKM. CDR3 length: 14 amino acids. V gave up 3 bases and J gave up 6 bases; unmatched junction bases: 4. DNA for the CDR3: TGTGCCAGCAGTTTCCGGACAGGGCGAAACATTCAGTACTTC. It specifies CASSFRTGRNIQYF.

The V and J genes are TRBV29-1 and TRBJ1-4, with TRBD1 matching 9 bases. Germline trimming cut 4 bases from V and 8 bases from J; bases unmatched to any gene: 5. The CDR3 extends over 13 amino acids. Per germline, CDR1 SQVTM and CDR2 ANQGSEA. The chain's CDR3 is CSVADRGGEKLFF. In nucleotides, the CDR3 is TGCAGCGTTGCGGACAGGGGAGGGGAAAAACTGTTTTTT.

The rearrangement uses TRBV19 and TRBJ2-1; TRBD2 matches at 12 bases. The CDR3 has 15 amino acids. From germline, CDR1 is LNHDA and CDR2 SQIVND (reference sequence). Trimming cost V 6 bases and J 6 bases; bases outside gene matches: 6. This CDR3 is CASRPSGRAFNEQFF. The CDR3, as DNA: TGTGCCAGTAGACCTAGCGGGAGGGCTTTCAATGAGCAGTTCTTC.

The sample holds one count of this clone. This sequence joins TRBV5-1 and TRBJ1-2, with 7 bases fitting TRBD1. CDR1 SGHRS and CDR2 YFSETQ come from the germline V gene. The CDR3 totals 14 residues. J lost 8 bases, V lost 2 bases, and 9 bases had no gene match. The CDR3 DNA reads TGCGCCAGCAGCTTAGACAGGGTCCCGTCCGGCTACACCTTC. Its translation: CASSLDRVPSGYTF.

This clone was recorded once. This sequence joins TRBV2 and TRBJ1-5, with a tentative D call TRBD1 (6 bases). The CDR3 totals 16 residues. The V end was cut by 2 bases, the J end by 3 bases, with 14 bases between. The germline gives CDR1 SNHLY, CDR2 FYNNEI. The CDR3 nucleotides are TGTGCCAGCAGTGAAATGGGGGCCGGGGCCAATCAGCCCCAGCATTTT. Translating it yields CASSEMGAGANQPQHF. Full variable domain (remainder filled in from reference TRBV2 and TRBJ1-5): EPEVTQTPSHQVTQMGQEVILRCVPISNHLYFYWYRQILGQKVEFLVSFYNNEISEKSEIFDDQFSVERPDGSNFTLKIRSTKLEDSAMYFCASSEMGAGANQPQHFGDGTRLSIL.

The CDR3 loop reads CASSSLQGRPQHF. As DNA, the CDR3 is TGTGCCAGCAGTTCGTTACAGGGGCGTCCCCAGCATTTT. The V and J genes are TRBV6-5 and TRBJ1-5; 7 bases are shared with TRBD1. Germline lookup yields CDR1 MNHEY and CDR2 SVGAGI. This CDR3 contains 13 residues. Trimming removed 4 bases from V and 10 bases from J; junction bases left unmatched: 7.

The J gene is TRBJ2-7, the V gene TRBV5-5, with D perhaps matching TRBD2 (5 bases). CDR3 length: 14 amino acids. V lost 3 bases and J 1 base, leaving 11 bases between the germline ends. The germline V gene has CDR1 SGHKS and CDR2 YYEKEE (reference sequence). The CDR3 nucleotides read TGTGCCAGCAGCTCCCGAGGGTTGTCCTACGAGCAGTACTTC. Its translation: CASSSRGLSYEQYF.

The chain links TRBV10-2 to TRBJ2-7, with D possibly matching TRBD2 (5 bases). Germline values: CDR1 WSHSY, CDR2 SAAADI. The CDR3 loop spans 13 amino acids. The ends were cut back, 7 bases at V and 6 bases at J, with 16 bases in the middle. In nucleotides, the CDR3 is TGCGCCAGCACCGGGATCCGGATGTCCGAGCAGTACTTC. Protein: CASTGIRMSEQYF.

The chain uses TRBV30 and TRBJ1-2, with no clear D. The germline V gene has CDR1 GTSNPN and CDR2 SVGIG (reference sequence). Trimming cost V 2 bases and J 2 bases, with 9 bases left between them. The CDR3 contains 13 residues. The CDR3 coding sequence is TGTGCCTGGAGTATCGGTGAGAACTATGGCTACACCTTC. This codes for CAWSIGENYGYTF.

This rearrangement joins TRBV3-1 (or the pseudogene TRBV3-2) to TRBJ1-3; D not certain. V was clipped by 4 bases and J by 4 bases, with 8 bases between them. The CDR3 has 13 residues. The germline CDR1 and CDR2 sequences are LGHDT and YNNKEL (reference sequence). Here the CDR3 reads CASSLSLGNTIYF. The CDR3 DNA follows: TGTGCCAGCAGCCTGAGTCTGGGAAACACCATATATTTT.

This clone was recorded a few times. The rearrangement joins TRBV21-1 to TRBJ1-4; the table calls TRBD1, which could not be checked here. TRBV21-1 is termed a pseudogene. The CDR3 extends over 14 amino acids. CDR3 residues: CASAGSPTNEKLFF. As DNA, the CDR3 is TGTGCCAGCGCAGGGTCCCCAACTAATGAAAAACTGTTTTTT.

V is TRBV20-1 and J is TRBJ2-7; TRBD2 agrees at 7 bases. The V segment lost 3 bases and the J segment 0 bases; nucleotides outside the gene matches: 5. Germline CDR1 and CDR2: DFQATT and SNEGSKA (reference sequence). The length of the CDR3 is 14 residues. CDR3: CSASERGPSYEQYF. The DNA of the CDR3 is TGCAGTGCTAGTGAGCGGGGACCCTCCTACGAGCAGTACTTC.